What follows are 27 T cell receptor beta chains derived from one specimen sequenced in a study of Ad26.COV2.S vaccination and SARS-CoV-2 variants. Specified treatment: around 19 received Ad26.COV2.S at low or high dose, single or two shots; five or six received placebo; per-sample allocation not given. Sampling was performed 63 days after the first vaccine or placebo injection. Profiling relied on immunoSEQ multiplex PCR, and the TCRdb table lists in-frame clones only, not all of them. The sample carries roughly 700,000 clones, around 92% recorded once. Sample: peripheral blood, taken in a trial of Ad26.COV2.S vaccine versus placebo. The source of these receptors is a person between 18 and 60 years old who received the Ad26.COV2.S COVID-19 vaccine or a placebo.

This chain connects TRBV19 to TRBJ1-5; D gene ambiguous. V dropped 6 bases and J dropped 3 bases, with 12 bases sitting between them. This CDR3 is 14 amino acids long. CDR1 LNHDA and CDR2 SQIVND come from the germline V gene (reference sequence). The CDR3 sequence is CASRIRGNNQPQHF. As DNA, the CDR3 is TGTGCCAGTAGGATCCGGGGAAACAATCAGCCCCAGCATTTT.

Remarks on this clone: This CDR3 is also generated by other DNA sequences in the sample. The chain is built from TRBV30 and TRBJ1-3; TRBD1 is a possible D gene (5 bases). Germline lookup yields CDR1 GTSNPN and CDR2 SVGIG (reference sequence). Trimming took off 0 bases at V and 0 bases at J, with 6 bases between the two ends. The CDR3 spans 14 residues. CDR3 bases: TGTGCCTGGAGTGTAACAGGCTCTGGAAACACCATATATTTT. It codes for CAWSVTGSGNTIYF.

V gene TRBV25-1 combines with J gene TRBJ2-1, with 16 bases aligning to TRBD2. This CDR3 has 18 residues. Germline CDR1 MGHDK, CDR2 SYGVNS. The J segment lost 9 bases and the V segment lost 1 base, leaving 9 bases of the junction unmatched. This CDR3 is CASSESRGTSGRATEQFF. The CDR3 region has the DNA TGTGCCAGCAGTGAATCTCGGGGGACTAGCGGGAGGGCAACTGAGCAGTTCTTC.

This chain connects TRBV6-5 to TRBJ2-2; 7 positions agree with TRBD1. This CDR3 spans 14 amino acids. Per germline, CDR1 MNHEY and CDR2 SVGAGI. V trimming: 5 bases; J trimming: 10 bases; junction bases outside the gene matches: 10. The CDR3 sequence is CASSPGQSLAELFF. The DNA for the CDR3 is TGTGCCAGCAGTCCGGGACAGTCCCTCGCGGAGCTGTTTTTT.

J is TRBJ2-7 and V is TRBV19, with 12 bases identical to TRBD2. Losses at the gene ends were 4 bases for V and 7 bases for J; bases not matched to a gene: 5. Germline loops: CDR1 LNHDA, CDR2 SQIVND (reference sequence). The CDR3 loop spans 14 amino acids. CDR3 sequence reads: CASSKSSGRGEQYF. The CDR3 DNA follows: TGTGCCAGTAGTAAGTCTAGCGGGAGGGGAGAGCAGTACTTC.

The V gene is TRBV11-2, the J gene TRBJ2-3, with 10 positions matching TRBD2. J gave up 9 bases and V 0 bases, and 6 bases lay outside the gene matches. The CDR3 extends over 15 amino acids. Looked up from germline, CDR1 is SGHAT and CDR2 is FQNNGV. CDR3 sequence reads: CASSLDLAGAPTQYF. The CDR3 region has the DNA TGTGCCAGCAGCTTAGATCTAGCGGGGGCCCCCACGCAGTATTTT.

CDR3 amino acids: CASSPGTSVTDTQYF. In DNA, the CDR3 is TGTGCCAGCAGTCCCGGGACTAGCGTCACAGATACGCAGTATTTT. J is TRBJ2-3 and V is TRBV6-2 or TRBV6-3; the match to TRBD2 covers 10 bases. This CDR3 region has 15 residues. The germline V gene encodes CDR1 MNHEY and CDR2 SVGEGT. With 5 bases clipped from V and 2 bases from J, the junction kept 4 bases outside the gene matches.

The gene calls are TRBV11-3 and TRBJ2-5; TRBD1 might be the D (6 bases). With 5 bases removed from V and 7 bases from J, the gap between germline ends came to 14 bases. CDR3 length: 13 amino acids. CDR1 and CDR2 from the germline V gene are SGHNT and YENEEA. This CDR3 reads CASSINRDGTQYF. The CDR3 DNA sequence: TGTGCCAGCAGCATAAACAGGGATGGGACCCAGTACTTC. Based on the CDR3 plus reference TRBV11-3 and TRBJ2-5, the full variable domain is EAGVVQSPRYKIIEKKQPVAFWCNPISGHNTLYWYLQNLGQGPELLIRYENEEAVDDSQLPKDRFSAERLKGVDSTLKIQPAELGDSAVYLCASSINRDGTQYFGPGTRLLVL.

This clone occurred once. V gene TRBV6-5 combines with J gene TRBJ2-5; 7 nucleotides align to TRBD2. The CDR3 consists of 15 residues. Germline V lookup: CDR1 MNHEY, CDR2 SVGAGI. Unmatched junction bases numbered 13, after V lost 8 bases and J lost 4 bases. In DNA, the CDR3 is TGTGCCAGCGGGGAGGGCCAGAGGGCCGGAGAGACCCAGTACTTC. Translating gives CASGEGQRAGETQYF.

The chain couples TRBV29-1 to TRBJ2-5; D might be TRBD2 (5 bases). The germline V gene has CDR1 SQVTM and CDR2 ANQGSEA. This CDR3 comprises 16 residues. Trimming pared 3 bases from V and 3 bases from J, leaving 20 bases between. Here the CDR3 reads CSVDPVTNIFEETQYF. CDR3 in DNA: TGCAGCGTTGACCCTGTGACTAATATTTTTGAAGAGACCCAGTACTTC.

The gene calls are TRBV3-1 (or the pseudogene TRBV3-2) and TRBJ2-7; the D call may be TRBD1 or TRBD2 (6 bases each). The germline V and J ends were trimmed by 4 bases and 6 bases, with 10 bases remaining between them. This CDR3 region has 12 residues. Germline CDR1 reads LGHDT; CDR2 reads YNNKEL (reference sequence). The CDR3 DNA reads as TGTGCCAGCAGCCCAGGAGGGGGCGAGCAGTACTTC. This translates into CASSPGGGEQYF.

CDR3 in DNA: TGTGCCAGCAGCTGGGACAGGTCCACAGATACGCAGTATTTT. This sequence encodes CASSWDRSTDTQYF. The chain employs TRBV5-6 and TRBJ2-3; 8 nucleotides line up with TRBD1. Germline V gene data show CDR1 as SGHDT and CDR2 as YYEEEE. Unmatched junction bases numbered 2, after V lost 3 bases and J lost 2 bases. The CDR3 consists of 14 residues. The variable domain in full, completed from reference TRBV5-6 and TRBJ2-3, reads DAGVTQSPTHLIKTRGQQVTLRCSPKSGHDTVSWYQQALGQGPQFIFQYYEEEERQRGNFPDRFSGHQFPNYSSELNVNALLLGDSALYLCASSWDRSTDTQYFGPGTRLTVL.

J is TRBJ2-2 and V is TRBV5-1, with D perhaps matching TRBD2 (5 bases). Looked up from germline, CDR1 is SGHRS and CDR2 is YFSETQ. Trimming removed 4 bases at V and 3 bases at J, with 13 bases between. The CDR3 spans 15 residues. The CDR3 nucleotides read TGCGCCAGCAGCGCCCTGGAGGATGACACCGGGGAGCTGTTTTTT. Amino acid sequence: CASSALEDDTGELFF.

V gene TRBV11-2 combines with J gene TRBJ1-1; D not resolved. Looked up from germline, CDR1 is SGHAT and CDR2 is FQNNGV. With 5 bases removed from V and 0 bases from J, the gap between germline ends came to 7 bases. The CDR3 is made up of 13 amino acids. CDR3 coding DNA: TGTGCCAGCAGCGGAAGAATGAACACTGAAGCTTTCTTT. Protein: CASSGRMNTEAFF.

The chain uses TRBV11-2 and TRBJ2-7; TRBD1 agrees at 11 bases. V shed 6 bases, J shed 7 bases, and the junction held 11 bases outside the gene matches. Germline assignment: CDR1 SGHAT and CDR2 FQNNGV. The CDR3 consists of 15 residues. This CDR3 reads CASSRPGQGVREQYF. DNA for the CDR3: TGTGCCAGCAGTCGGCCGGGACAGGGGGTTCGGGAGCAGTACTTC.

The chain couples TRBV29-1 to TRBJ1-2, with TRBD1 as a possible D gene (6 bases). V lost 7 bases, J lost 2 bases, and 11 bases lay in between. The CDR3 runs 12 residues. Germline values: CDR1 SQVTM, CDR2 ANQGSEA. The CDR3 spells CSAGGANYGYTF. Written as DNA, the CDR3 is TGCAGCGCGGGGGGGGCCAACTATGGCTACACCTTC.

This chain uses TRBV7-7 with TRBJ2-5; TRBD2 aligns across 7 bases. The V segment lost 4 bases and the J segment 0 bases; nucleotides outside the gene matches: 2. The CDR3 is 14 residues long. Germline CDR1 reads SSHAT; CDR2 reads FNYEAQ (reference sequence). The CDR3 DNA reads as TGTGCCAGCAGCTCGGGACTAAACCAAGAGACCCAGTACTTC. This sequence encodes CASSSGLNQETQYF.

The chain joins TRBV5-6 to TRBJ2-3, with 11 bases lining up with TRBD2. The length of the CDR3 is 15 residues. V trimming: 3 bases; J trimming: 5 bases; junction bases outside the gene matches: 5. CDR1 is SGHDT, CDR2 YYEEEE, per germline. The CDR3 is CASSSLAGGGDTQYF. In nucleotides, the CDR3 is TGTGCCAGCAGCTCCCTAGCGGGGGGTGGAGATACGCAGTATTTT.

This clone appeared a single time. The chain has TRBV18 and TRBJ2-5, with TRBD1 matching over 7 bases. Germline CDR1 KGHSH, CDR2 LQKENI. V lost 2 bases, J lost 7 bases, and 7 bases stayed unmatched. This CDR3 is built from 14 residues. CDR3 sequence: CASSPTQGYGTQYF. Written as DNA, the CDR3 is TGTGCCAGCTCACCAACACAGGGGTATGGGACCCAGTACTTC.

This clone was seen a few times. The chain combines TRBV5-4 with TRBJ1-1; 8 positions agree with TRBD1. Losses at the gene ends were 2 bases for V and 3 bases for J; bases not matched to a gene: 3. CDR1 is SGHNT, CDR2 YYREEE, per germline (reference sequence). CDR3 length: 14 residues. CDR3 sequence (DNA): TGTGCCAGCAGCTTCGGACAGGGTGACACTGAAGCTTTCTTT. It specifies CASSFGQGDTEAFF.

The chain is built from TRBV28 and TRBJ2-5; tentatively, D is TRBD2 (6 bases). The germline gives CDR1 MDHEN, CDR2 SYDVKM. Trimming took 6 bases from V and 7 from J, leaving 24 bases between them. This CDR3 has 16 residues. CDR3 loop: CASRPRGREGVPTQYF. CDR3 bases: TGTGCCAGCAGGCCCCGGGGGAGAGAGGGAGTACCGACCCAGTACTTC.

For the CDR3, the DNA is TGTGCCACCAGTGATTTGGACGGCCCTCGGGATGAGCAGTTCTTC. It specifies CATSDLDGPRDEQFF. The chain combines TRBV24-1 with TRBJ2-1; no clear D gene. This CDR3 is built from 15 residues. V was trimmed by 0 bases and J by 8 bases, leaving 13 bases between them. Germline CDR1 KGHDR, CDR2 SFDVKD.

The rearrangement joins TRBV30 to TRBJ2-3; D remains ambiguous. Per the germline V gene, CDR1 is GTSNPN and CDR2 is SVGIG (reference sequence). The germline V and J ends were trimmed by 1 base and 10 bases, with 18 bases remaining between them. The CDR3 spans 14 residues. CDR3 sequence: CAWSAVHPGGPQYF. In DNA form, the CDR3 reads TGTGCCTGGAGTGCTGTCCACCCGGGTGGTCCGCAGTATTTT.

The chain employs TRBV6-5 and TRBJ1-5; D gene unclear. The CDR3 spans 16 residues. V shed 0 bases and J shed 0 bases, with 9 bases lying between them. Germline lookup yields CDR1 MNHEY and CDR2 SVGAGI. CDR3 nucleotide sequence: TGTGCCAGCAGTTACTCGATCGGGGTTAGCAATCAGCCCCAGCATTTT. Translated: CASSYSIGVSNQPQHF.

To note about this clone: This same CDR3 is encoded by further DNA sequences in the sample. The genes are TRBV19 and TRBJ1-1, with D hard to call. The V end was cut by 3 bases, the J end by 0 bases, with 11 bases between. The CDR3 contains 15 residues. The V gene's germline CDR1 is LNHDA and CDR2 SQIVND (reference sequence). CDR3 bases: TGTGCCAGTAGTATCCTCTTTCCGATGAACACTGAAGCTTTCTTT. The encoded protein is CASSILFPMNTEAFF.

The chain has TRBV19 and TRBJ2-2; D is possibly TRBD1 (5 bases). In germline, CDR1 is LNHDA, CDR2 SQIVND (reference sequence). CDR3 length equals 15 residues. V was trimmed by 6 bases and J by 0 bases, leaving 11 bases between them. The CDR3 DNA reads as TGTGCCAGTAGGATCACAGGCTCGAACACCGGGGAGCTGTTTTTT. Its protein is CASRITGSNTGELFF.

This clone was seen only once. CDR3 bases: TGCGCCAGCAGCTTAGGCCCGGAACGGGGTCGCCTAAGGGGCGACGAGCAGTACTTC. It is translated as CASSLGPERGRLRGDEQYF. The J gene is TRBJ2-7, the V gene TRBV5-1; D is possibly TRBD1 or TRBD2 (5 bases each). CDR1 is SGHRS, CDR2 YFSETQ, per germline. The CDR3 has 19 residues. V gave up 2 bases and J gave up 5 bases, with 29 bases separating them.